The 22 T cell receptor beta chains in this list originate from one sample, sequenced in a study of T cells in Graves' hyperthyroidism and ophthalmopathy. TCR beta CDR3 region amplification was performed from RNA transcripts. The study used the HTBI primer set for a first-round RT-PCR of the TCR CDR3. TCRdb fed the multiplex PCR reads into MiXCR, producing one record per CDR3 protein. The sample carries hundreds of thousands of distinct CDR3 sequences, roughly 14% recorded once. The sample comprised blood. The receptors come from a woman in her thirties or forties with Graves' ophthalmopathy.

This chain links TRBV6-2 or TRBV6-3 with TRBJ2-1, with 12 bases identical to TRBD1. The CDR3 sequence is 16 residues long. CDR1 MNHEY and CDR2 SVGEGT come from the germline V gene. V was pared by 4 bases and J by 6 bases, with 7 bases of the junction left unmatched. CDR3 sequence (DNA): TGTGCCAGCAGTTCCCGGGACAGGGGGCAGGTCAATGAGCAGTTCTTC. Its translation: CASSSRDRGQVNEQFF.

This clonotype was seen ten or more times. A single base separates this from a much larger clone, so it may be a read error. This rearrangement joins TRBV6-5 to TRBJ1-1; D is uncertain. The germline V gene encodes CDR1 MNHEY and CDR2 SVGAGI. The CDR3 contains 12 residues. CDR3: CASSYSDTGAFF. DNA of the CDR3: TGTGCCAGCAGTTACTCTGACACTGGAGCTTTCTTT.

The CDR3, as DNA: TGTGCCAGTAGTATACGGCAGGGGGATGGCAATCAGCCCCAGCATTTT. It specifies CASSIRQGDGNQPQHF. The chain is built from TRBV19 and TRBJ1-5; the match to TRBD1 covers 7 bases. Germline values: CDR1 LNHDA, CDR2 SQIVND (reference sequence). The V and J ends lost 2 bases and 2 bases, in that order; junction bases with no gene match: 6. The CDR3 has 16 amino acids.

This clonotype was counted at least ten times. V usage is TRBV24-1 and J usage is TRBJ2-4, with D tentatively TRBD1 (6 bases). Trimming removed 0 bases at V and 0 bases at J, with 14 bases between. Germline V gives CDR1 KGHDR, CDR2 SFDVKD. The CDR3 is 18 amino acids. CDR3 DNA: TGTGCCACCAGTGATTTGAACGACAGGCCCCTAGCCAAAAACATTCAGTACTTC. As protein: CATSDLNDRPLAKNIQYF.

This chain links TRBV6-1 with TRBJ2-7, with 11 bases fitting TRBD1. The J segment lost 2 bases and the V segment lost 6 bases, leaving 9 bases of the junction unmatched. Germline V gene lookup returns CDR1 MNHNS and CDR2 SASEGT. CDR3 length: 16 residues. The CDR3 is CASRERTGGFTYEQYF. The CDR3 nucleotides read TGTGCCAGCAGAGAACGGACAGGGGGCTTCACCTACGAGCAGTACTTC.

This clonotype was detected a few times. This chain uses TRBV6-2 or TRBV6-3 with TRBJ1-1, with a weak D call TRBD1 (5 bases). CDR3 length: 13 amino acids. V was clipped by 8 bases and J by 3 bases, with 13 bases between them. Looked up from germline, CDR1 is MNHEY and CDR2 is SVGEGT. The CDR3 loop reads CASCLQVHTEAFF. CDR3 sequence (DNA): TGTGCCAGCTGCCTACAGGTCCACACTGAAGCTTTCTTT.

This clonotype was seen ten or more times. This chain connects TRBV15 to TRBJ1-2; tentative D call: TRBD1 (5 bases). The CDR3 runs 17 residues. Trimming took 4 bases from V and 1 from J, leaving 19 bases between them. Germline V gives CDR1 LNHNV, CDR2 YYDKDF (reference sequence). CDR3 in DNA: TGTGCCACCAGCAAGACGACGAGGCAGGGACTTAACTATGGCTACACCTTC. It encodes CATSKTTRQGLNYGYTF.

This clonotype was seen repeatedly, ten times or more. The chain has TRBV7-6 and TRBJ2-4; D is ambiguous. The germline V and J ends were trimmed by 0 bases and 1 base, with 1 base remaining between them. The CDR3 contains 13 residues. Germline V gives CDR1 SGHVS, CDR2 FNYEAQ. The DNA of the CDR3 is TGTGCCAGCAGCTTAGCGGCCAAAAACATTCAGTACTTC. It is translated as CASSLAAKNIQYF.

In this sample, this clonotype turned up many times. CDR3 coding DNA: TGTGCCAGCAGTTTGGTCGGAACCGGGGAGCTGTTTTTT. It is translated as CASSLVGTGELFF. The chain combines TRBV6-5 with TRBJ2-2; D remains ambiguous. The CDR3 length is 13 residues. Trimming took off 4 bases at V and 5 bases at J, with 8 bases between the two ends. Germline V gives CDR1 MNHEY, CDR2 SVGAGI.

This clonotype has ten or more counts. For the CDR3, the DNA is TGTGCCAGCAGCTTAGGAGGGACAGGGGATCAGCCCCAGCATTTT. This codes for CASSLGGTGDQPQHF. The chain links TRBV7-8 to TRBJ1-5, with 10 nucleotides matching TRBD1. V gave up 1 base and J gave up 5 bases; unmatched junction bases: 2. CDR1 and CDR2 from the germline V gene are SGHVS and FQNEAQ. The CDR3 has 15 amino acids.

This clonotype was counted ten times or more. This chain joins TRBV20-1 and TRBJ1-3; D gene ambiguous. The CDR3 totals 12 residues. Germline-derived CDR1 and CDR2 are DFQATT and SNEGSKA (reference sequence). The CDR3 is CGSGNSGNTIYF. The CDR3 DNA reads as TGCGGAAGCGGGAACTCTGGAAACACCATATATTTT.

Comment on this clonotype: This may be a read error: a much more frequent sequence differs by one nucleotide. The chain carries TRBV6-5 and TRBJ2-2, with no clear D. Germline loops: CDR1 MNHEY, CDR2 SVGAGI. This CDR3 comprises 14 residues. This CDR3 is CAGSYKWDTGELFF. The CDR3 DNA reads TGTGCCGGCAGTTACAAATGGGACACCGGGGAGCTGTTTTTT.

The table lists this clonotype with many counts. This rearrangement joins TRBV28 to TRBJ2-7; 13 nucleotides match TRBD2. The V and J ends lost 7 bases and 3 bases, in that order; junction bases with no gene match: 3. CDR1 is MDHEN and CDR2 is SYDVKM in the germline V gene. The CDR3 contains 14 residues. The CDR3 loop reads CASTRTSGSYEQYF. CDR3 bases: TGTGCCAGCACCAGGACTAGCGGGAGCTACGAGCAGTACTTC.

The chain couples TRBV28 to TRBJ2-7, with a weak D call TRBD1 (5 bases). Germline V lookup: CDR1 MDHEN, CDR2 SYDVKM. CDR3 length: 12 residues. V gave up 6 bases and J gave up 8 bases, with 14 bases separating them. The CDR3 is CASRKQVSKQYF. In nucleotides, the CDR3 is TGTGCCAGCAGGAAACAGGTTTCCAAGCAGTACTTC.

The chain employs TRBV3-1 and TRBJ2-7; D remains ambiguous. The CDR3 extends over 12 amino acids. Trimming took off 8 bases at V and 7 bases at J, with 15 bases between the two ends. Germline V CDR1 and CDR2: LGHDT, YNNKEL (reference sequence). CDR3 sequence (DNA): TGTGCCAGCTCGGACCCCTCGAGGGAGCAGTACTTC. It encodes CASSDPSREQYF.

The J gene is TRBJ2-7, the V gene TRBV28; 9 positions match TRBD2. The V and J ends lost 1 base and 6 bases, in that order; junction bases with no gene match: 7. The CDR3 runs 15 residues. Germline CDR1 is MDHEN and CDR2 is SYDVKM. CDR3 protein: CASSLLLAGDGEQYF. CDR3 nucleotide sequence: TGTGCCAGCAGTTTATTGTTAGCGGGAGATGGCGAGCAGTACTTC.

The chain is built from TRBV5-1 and TRBJ2-4; D is unresolved. This CDR3 region has 13 residues. Germline CDR1 and CDR2: SGHRS and YFSETQ. V gave up 1 base and J gave up 7 bases, with 9 bases separating them. DNA for the CDR3: TGCGCCAGCAGCTTGAACCTGGGGAACATTCAGTACTTC. Amino acid sequence: CASSLNLGNIQYF.

This clonotype was seen ten or more times. In DNA, the CDR3 is TGTGCCAGCCGGACGGTTACGTCCTACGAGCAGTACTTC. Amino acids: CASRTVTSYEQYF. The chain combines TRBV2 with TRBJ2-7; D remains ambiguous. This CDR3 region has 13 residues. V lost 8 bases and J lost 1, with 12 bases in between. From germline, CDR1 is SNHLY and CDR2 FYNNEI.

The rearrangement joins TRBV3-1 to TRBJ1-5, with D unclear. V lost 3 bases, J lost 4 bases, and 10 bases lay in between. This CDR3 is built from 14 residues. Germline V gene data show CDR1 as LGHDT and CDR2 as YNNKEL (reference sequence). The CDR3 bases are TGTGCCAGCAGCCAGGGGTCATTTAATCAGCCCCAGCATTTT. Residues: CASSQGSFNQPQHF.

This clonotype was picked up many times. The chain carries TRBV12-3 or TRBV12-4 and TRBJ2-7; TRBD2 agrees at 10 bases. The CDR3 spans 15 residues. J lost 6 bases, V lost 6 bases, and 11 bases had no gene match. CDR3 in amino acids: CASRTRASGSGEQYF. The CDR3 DNA reads TGTGCCAGCAGAACCCGGGCTAGCGGGAGCGGCGAGCAGTACTTC.

V usage is TRBV12-3 or TRBV12-4 and J usage is TRBJ2-7; unclear D gene. This CDR3 contains 14 residues. V was cut by 0 bases and J by 2 bases, with 8 bases left in between. CDR3 residues: CASSLAGNTYEQYF. DNA for the CDR3: TGTGCCAGCAGTTTAGCAGGGAACACCTACGAGCAGTACTTC.

V is TRBV20-1 and J is TRBJ1-5; D is undetermined. The CDR3 spans 13 residues. Germline V lookup: CDR1 DFQATT, CDR2 SNEGSKA (reference sequence). The germline V and J ends were trimmed by 3 bases and 5 bases, with 11 bases remaining between them. The CDR3 nucleotides read TGCAGTGCTAGTGGCAGTAATTATCAGCCCCAGCATTTT. Translation: CSASGSNYQPQHF.